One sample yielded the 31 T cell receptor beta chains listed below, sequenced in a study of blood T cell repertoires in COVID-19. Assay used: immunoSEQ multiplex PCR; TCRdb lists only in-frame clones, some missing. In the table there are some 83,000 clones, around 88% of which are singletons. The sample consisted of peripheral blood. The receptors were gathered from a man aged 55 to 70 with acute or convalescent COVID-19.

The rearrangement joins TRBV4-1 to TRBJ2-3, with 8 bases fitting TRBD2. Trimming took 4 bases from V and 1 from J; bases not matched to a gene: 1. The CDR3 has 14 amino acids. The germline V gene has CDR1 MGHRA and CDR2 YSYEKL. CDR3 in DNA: TGCGCCAGCAGCCCGACTAGCGGCACAGATACGCAGTATTTT. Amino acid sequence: CASSPTSGTDTQYF.

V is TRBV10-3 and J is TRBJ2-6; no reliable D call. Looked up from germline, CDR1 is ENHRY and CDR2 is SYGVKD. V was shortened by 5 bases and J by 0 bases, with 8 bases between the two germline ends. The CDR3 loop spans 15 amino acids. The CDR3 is CAISPEASGANVLTF. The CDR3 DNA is TGTGCCATCAGTCCCGAAGCCTCTGGGGCCAACGTCCTGACTTTC.

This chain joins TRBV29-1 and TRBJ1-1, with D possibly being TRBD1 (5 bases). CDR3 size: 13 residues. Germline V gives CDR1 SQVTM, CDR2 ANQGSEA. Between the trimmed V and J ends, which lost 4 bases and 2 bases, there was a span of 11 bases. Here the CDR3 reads CSVVRGGNTEAFF. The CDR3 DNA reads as TGCAGCGTTGTAAGGGGCGGAAACACTGAAGCTTTCTTT. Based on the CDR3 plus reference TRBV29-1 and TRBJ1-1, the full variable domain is SAVISQKPSRDICQRGTSLTIQCQVDSQVTMMFWYRQQPGQSLTLIATANQGSEATYESGFVIDKFPISRPNLTFSTLTVSNMSPEDSSIYLCSVVRGGNTEAFFGQGTRLTVV.

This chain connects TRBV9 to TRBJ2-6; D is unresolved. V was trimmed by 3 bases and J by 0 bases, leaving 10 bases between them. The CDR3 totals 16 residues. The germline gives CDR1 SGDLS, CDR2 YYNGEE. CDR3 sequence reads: CASSGLSGSGANVLTF. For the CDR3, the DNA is TGTGCCAGCAGCGGCCTCTCGGGCTCTGGGGCCAACGTCCTGACTTTC.

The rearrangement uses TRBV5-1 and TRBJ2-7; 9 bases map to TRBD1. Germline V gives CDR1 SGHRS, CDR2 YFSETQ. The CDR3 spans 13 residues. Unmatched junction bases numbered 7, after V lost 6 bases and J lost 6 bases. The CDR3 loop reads CASTVQGAGEQYF. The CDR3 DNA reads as TGCGCCAGCACTGTACAGGGGGCGGGCGAGCAGTACTTC.

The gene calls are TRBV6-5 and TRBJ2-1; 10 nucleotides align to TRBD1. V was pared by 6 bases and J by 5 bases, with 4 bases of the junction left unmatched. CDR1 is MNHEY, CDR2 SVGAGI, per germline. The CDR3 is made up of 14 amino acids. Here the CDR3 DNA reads TGTGCCAGCAGACCGGGACAGGGGAACAATGAGCAGTTCTTC. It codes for CASRPGQGNNEQFF.

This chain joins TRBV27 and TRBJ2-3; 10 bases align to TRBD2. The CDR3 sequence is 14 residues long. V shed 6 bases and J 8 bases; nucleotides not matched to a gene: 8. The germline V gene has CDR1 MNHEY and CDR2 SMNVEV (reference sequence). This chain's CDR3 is CASRELAGLSTQYF. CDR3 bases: TGTGCCAGCAGGGAACTAGCGGGACTTAGTACGCAGTATTTT.

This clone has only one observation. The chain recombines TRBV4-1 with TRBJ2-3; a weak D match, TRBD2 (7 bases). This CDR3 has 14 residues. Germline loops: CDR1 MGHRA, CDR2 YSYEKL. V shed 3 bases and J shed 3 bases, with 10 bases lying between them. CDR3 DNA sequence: TGCGCCAGCAGCCAGGGGGGGGCAACAGATACGCAGTATTTT. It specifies CASSQGGATDTQYF.

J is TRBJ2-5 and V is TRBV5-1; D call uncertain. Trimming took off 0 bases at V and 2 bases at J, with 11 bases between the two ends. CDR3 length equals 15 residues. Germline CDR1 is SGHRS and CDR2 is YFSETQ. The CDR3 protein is CASSLGFRGQETQYF. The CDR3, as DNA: TGCGCCAGCAGCTTGGGGTTTCGAGGACAAGAGACCCAGTACTTC. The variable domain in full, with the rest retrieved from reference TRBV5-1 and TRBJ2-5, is KAGVTQTPRYLIKTRGQQVTLSCSPISGHRSVSWYQQTPGQGLQFLFEYFSETQRNKGNFPGRFSGRQFSNSRSEMNVSTLELGDSALYLCASSLGFRGQETQYFGPGTRLLVL.

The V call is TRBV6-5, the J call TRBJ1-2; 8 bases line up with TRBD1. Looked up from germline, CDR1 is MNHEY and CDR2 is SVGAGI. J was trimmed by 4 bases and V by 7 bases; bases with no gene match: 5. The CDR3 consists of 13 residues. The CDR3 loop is CASKAGGVYGYTF. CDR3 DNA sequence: TGTGCCAGCAAGGCAGGGGGCGTCTATGGCTACACCTTC.

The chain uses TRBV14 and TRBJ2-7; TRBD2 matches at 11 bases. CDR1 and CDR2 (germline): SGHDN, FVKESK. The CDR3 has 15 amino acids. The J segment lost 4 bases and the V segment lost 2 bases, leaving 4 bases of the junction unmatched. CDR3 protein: CASSQITSGGYEQYF. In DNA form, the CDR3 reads TGTGCCAGCAGCCAAATTACTAGCGGGGGTTACGAGCAGTACTTC.

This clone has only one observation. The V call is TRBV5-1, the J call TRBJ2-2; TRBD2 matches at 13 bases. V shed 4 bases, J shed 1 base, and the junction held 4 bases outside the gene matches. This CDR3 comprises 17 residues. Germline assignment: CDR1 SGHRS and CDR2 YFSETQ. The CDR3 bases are TGCGCCAGCAGCGGCGGACTAGCGGGGGAGAACACCGGGGAGCTGTTTTTT. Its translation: CASSGGLAGENTGELFF.

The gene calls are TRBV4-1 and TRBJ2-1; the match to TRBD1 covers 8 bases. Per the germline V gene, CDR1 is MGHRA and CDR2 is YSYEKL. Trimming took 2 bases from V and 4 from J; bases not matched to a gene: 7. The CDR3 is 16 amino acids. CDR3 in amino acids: CASSQPPGQEYNEQFF. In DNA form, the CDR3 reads TGCGCCAGCAGCCAACCCCCGGGACAGGAATACAATGAGCAGTTCTTC.

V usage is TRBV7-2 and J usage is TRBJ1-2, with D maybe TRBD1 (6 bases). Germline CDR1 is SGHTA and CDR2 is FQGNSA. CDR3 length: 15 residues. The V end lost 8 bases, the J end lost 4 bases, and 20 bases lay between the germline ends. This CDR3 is CASVSPNRAAYGYTF. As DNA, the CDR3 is TGTGCCAGCGTCAGCCCCAACAGGGCGGCCTATGGCTACACCTTC.

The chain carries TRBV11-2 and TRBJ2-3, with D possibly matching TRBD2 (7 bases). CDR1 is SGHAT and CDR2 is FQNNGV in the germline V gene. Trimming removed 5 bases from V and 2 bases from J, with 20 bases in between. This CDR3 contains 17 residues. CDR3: CASSHRGASGNTDTQYF. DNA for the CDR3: TGTGCCAGCAGCCATCGGGGGGCTAGCGGTAACACAGATACGCAGTATTTT.

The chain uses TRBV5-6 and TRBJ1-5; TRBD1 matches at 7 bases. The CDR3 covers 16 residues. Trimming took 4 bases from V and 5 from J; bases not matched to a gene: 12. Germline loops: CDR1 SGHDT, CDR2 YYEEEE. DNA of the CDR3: TGTGCCAGCAGCGAGTCGACAGGGACGAGGGATCAGCCCCAGCATTTT. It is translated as CASSESTGTRDQPQHF.

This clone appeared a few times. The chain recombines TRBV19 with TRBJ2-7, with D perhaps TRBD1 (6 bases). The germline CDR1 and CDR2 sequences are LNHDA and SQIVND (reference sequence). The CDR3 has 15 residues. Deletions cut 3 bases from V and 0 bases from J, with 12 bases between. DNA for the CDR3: TGTGCCAGTAGTATCCCGGGACAAGGCTCCTACGAGCAGTACTTC. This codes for CASSIPGQGSYEQYF.

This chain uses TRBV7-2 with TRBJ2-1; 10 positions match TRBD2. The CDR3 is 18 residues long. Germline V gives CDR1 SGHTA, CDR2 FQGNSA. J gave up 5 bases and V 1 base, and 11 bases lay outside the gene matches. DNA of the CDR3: TGTGCCAGCAGCTTAGTGGGCGCGCTAGCGGGGGTAAACAATGAGCAGTTCTTC. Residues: CASSLVGALAGVNNEQFF.

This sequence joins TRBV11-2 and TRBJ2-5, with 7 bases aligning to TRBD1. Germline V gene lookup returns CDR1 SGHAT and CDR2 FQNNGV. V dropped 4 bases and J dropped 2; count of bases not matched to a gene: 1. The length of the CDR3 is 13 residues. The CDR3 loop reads CASSSTGQETQYF. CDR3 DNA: TGTGCCAGCAGCTCGACAGGGCAAGAGACCCAGTACTTC.

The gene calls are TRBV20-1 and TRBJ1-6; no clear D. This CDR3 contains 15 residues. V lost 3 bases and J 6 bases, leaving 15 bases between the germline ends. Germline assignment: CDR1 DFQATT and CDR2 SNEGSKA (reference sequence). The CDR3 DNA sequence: TGCAGTGCTAGTAGGTTGGAATCGGGTAATTCACCCCTCCACTTT. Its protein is CSASRLESGNSPLHF.

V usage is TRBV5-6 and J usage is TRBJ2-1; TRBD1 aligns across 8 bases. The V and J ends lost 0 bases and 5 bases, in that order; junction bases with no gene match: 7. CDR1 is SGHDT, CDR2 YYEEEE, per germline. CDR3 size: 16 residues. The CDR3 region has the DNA TGTGCCAGCAGCTTGGACAGGGGGATCTCTGACAATGAGCAGTTCTTC. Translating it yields CASSLDRGISDNEQFF.

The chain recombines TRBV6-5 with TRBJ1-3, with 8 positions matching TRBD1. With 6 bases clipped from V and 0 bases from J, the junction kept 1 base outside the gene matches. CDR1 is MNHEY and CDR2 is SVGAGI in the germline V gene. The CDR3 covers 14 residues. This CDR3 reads CASRGTGSGNTIYF. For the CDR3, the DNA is TGTGCCAGCAGGGGGACAGGCTCTGGAAACACCATATATTTT.

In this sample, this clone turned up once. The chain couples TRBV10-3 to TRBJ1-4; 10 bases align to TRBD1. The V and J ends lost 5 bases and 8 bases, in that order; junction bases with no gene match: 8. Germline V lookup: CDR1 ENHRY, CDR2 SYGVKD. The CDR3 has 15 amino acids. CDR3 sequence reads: CAISSPGTGEEKLFF. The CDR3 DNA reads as TGTGCCATCAGTTCACCCGGGACAGGGGAAGAAAAACTGTTTTTT.

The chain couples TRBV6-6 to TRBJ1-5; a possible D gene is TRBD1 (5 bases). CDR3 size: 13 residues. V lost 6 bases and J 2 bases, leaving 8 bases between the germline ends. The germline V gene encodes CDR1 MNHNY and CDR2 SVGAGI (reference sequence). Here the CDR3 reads CASRGGGNQPQHF. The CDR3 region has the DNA TGTGCCAGCAGGGGGGGAGGCAATCAGCCCCAGCATTTT.

CDR3 in amino acids: CASSQGGGLTGELFF. CDR3 bases: TGTGCCAGCAGCCAAGGGGGGGGATTGACCGGGGAGCTGTTTTTT. This chain joins TRBV3-1 (or the pseudogene TRBV3-2) and TRBJ2-2; 7 bases fit TRBD2. Germline CDR1 and CDR2: LGHDT and YNNKEL (reference sequence). Trimming at V came to 1 base and at J to 5 bases, leaving 4 bases not matched to a gene. The length of the CDR3 is 15 residues.

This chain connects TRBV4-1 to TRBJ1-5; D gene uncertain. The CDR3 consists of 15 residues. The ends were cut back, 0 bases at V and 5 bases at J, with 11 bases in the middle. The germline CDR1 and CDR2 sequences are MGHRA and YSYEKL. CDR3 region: CASSQDIAGHQPQHF. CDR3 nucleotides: TGCGCCAGCAGCCAAGATATCGCAGGCCATCAGCCCCAGCATTTT.

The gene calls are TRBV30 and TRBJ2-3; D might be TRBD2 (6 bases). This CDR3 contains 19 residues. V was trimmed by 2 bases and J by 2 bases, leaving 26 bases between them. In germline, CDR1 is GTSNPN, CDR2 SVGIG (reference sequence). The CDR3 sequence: CAWSWARTSWREDTDTQYF. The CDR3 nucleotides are TGTGCCTGGAGTTGGGCCCGAACTAGTTGGCGGGAAGACACAGATACGCAGTATTTT.

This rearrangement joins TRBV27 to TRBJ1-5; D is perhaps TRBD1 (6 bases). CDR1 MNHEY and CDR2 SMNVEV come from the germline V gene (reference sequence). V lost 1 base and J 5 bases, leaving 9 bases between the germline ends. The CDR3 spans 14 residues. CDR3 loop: CASSLLGGDQPQHF. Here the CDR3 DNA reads TGTGCCAGCAGTTTATTAGGGGGGGATCAGCCCCAGCATTTT.

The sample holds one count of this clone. This chain's CDR3 is CASSPRTGGLHGYTF. The CDR3 coding sequence is TGCGCCAGCAGCCCTAGGACAGGGGGACTACATGGCTACACCTTC. This chain links TRBV10-2 with TRBJ1-2, with 10 nucleotides matching TRBD1. The CDR3 spans 15 residues. The V segment lost 6 bases and the J segment 6 bases; nucleotides outside the gene matches: 10. CDR1 WSHSY and CDR2 SAAADI come from the germline V gene.

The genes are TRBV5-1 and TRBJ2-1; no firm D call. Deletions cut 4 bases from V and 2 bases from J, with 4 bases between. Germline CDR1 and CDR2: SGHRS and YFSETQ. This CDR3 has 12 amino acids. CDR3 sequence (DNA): TGCGCCAGCAGCCCAACCTACAATGAGCAGTTCTTC. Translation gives CASSPTYNEQFF. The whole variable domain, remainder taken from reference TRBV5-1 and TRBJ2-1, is KAGVTQTPRYLIKTRGQQVTLSCSPISGHRSVSWYQQTPGQGLQFLFEYFSETQRNKGNFPGRFSGRQFSNSRSEMNVSTLELGDSALYLCASSPTYNEQFFGPGTRLTVL.

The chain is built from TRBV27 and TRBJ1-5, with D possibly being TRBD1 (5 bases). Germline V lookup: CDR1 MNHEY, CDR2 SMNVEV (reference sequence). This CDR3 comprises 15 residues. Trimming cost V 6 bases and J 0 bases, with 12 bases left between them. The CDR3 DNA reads TGTGCCAGCAGACCCGGGACTAATAGCAATCAGCCCCAGCATTTT. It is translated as CASRPGTNSNQPQHF.